Each of the 20 T cell receptor beta chains below was sequenced from the same sample in a study of beta chain features in type 1 diabetes. Of the isolated RNA, all was reverse transcribed, and so the sequenced material was expressed TCRB transcripts. TCRdb keeps only in-frame clones here, not all; method: immunoSEQ multiplex PCR. The sample records around 280,000 clones, around 7.8% being singletons. Input material: central memory CD4+ T cells from blood. The receptors stem from a young woman in good health.

This clone was detected a few times. The rearrangement joins TRBV19 to TRBJ1-2; a weak D match, TRBD1 (6 bases). This CDR3 is 13 amino acids long. Per germline, CDR1 LNHDA and CDR2 SQIVND (reference sequence). V was trimmed by 1 base and J by 3 bases, leaving 6 bases between them. The CDR3 region has the DNA TGTGCCAGTAGTATAGGGACAGACTATGGCTACACCTTC. Encoded protein: CASSIGTDYGYTF. Looking up the rest from reference TRBV19 and TRBJ1-2 gives the full variable domain: DGGITQSPKYLFRKEGQNVTLSCEQNLNHDAMYWYRQDPGQGLRLIYYSQIVNDFQKGDIAEGYSVSREKKESFPLTVTSAQKNPTAFYLCASSIGTDYGYTFGSGTRLTVV.

The table lists this clone with a few counts. The rearrangement links TRBV7-9 to TRBJ1-2, with D unresolved. V lost 5 bases to trimming and J lost 4 bases, with 8 bases between them. Germline V gene sequence: CDR1 SEHNR, CDR2 FQNEAQ (reference sequence). This CDR3 spans 12 amino acids. DNA of the CDR3: TGTGCCAGCAGCCGGAGCTCCTATGGCTACACCTTC. Residues: CASSRSSYGYTF.

This clone was detected only a few times. V usage is TRBV2 and J usage is TRBJ2-1; unclear D gene. The CDR3 sequence is 13 residues long. The germline V gene encodes CDR1 SNHLY and CDR2 FYNNEI. V was shortened by 6 bases and J by 6 bases, with 12 bases between the two germline ends. The CDR3 spells CASSNEAGNEQFF. The CDR3, as DNA: TGTGCCAGCAGCAACGAAGCAGGCAATGAGCAGTTCTTC.

This clone came up many times. The V and J genes are TRBV27 and TRBJ1-5; tentatively, D is TRBD1 (6 bases). CDR3 length: 15 amino acids. Germline CDR1 MNHEY, CDR2 SMNVEV (reference sequence). The V end lost 6 bases, the J end lost 5 bases, and 17 bases lay between the germline ends. In nucleotides, the CDR3 is TGTGCCAGCAGCAACACCAAGGGGGGGGATCAGCCCCAGCATTTT. Its translation is CASSNTKGGDQPQHF.

This clone was counted between two and nine times. The V and J genes are TRBV9 and TRBJ2-3, with TRBD2 matching 7 bases. This CDR3 has 17 amino acids. Looked up from germline, CDR1 is SGDLS and CDR2 is YYNGEE. Trimming removed 0 bases from V and 4 bases from J; junction bases left unmatched: 11. For the CDR3, the DNA is TGTGCCAGCAGCGTAGAGGTTCGGCAGGGAGGGGCAGATACGCAGTATTTT. It codes for CASSVEVRQGGADTQYF.

This sequence joins TRBV13 and TRBJ2-1; 13 positions agree with TRBD2. V lost 4 bases and J lost 8; bases outside the gene matches: 8. This CDR3 is built from 16 residues. Germline V lookup: CDR1 PRHDT, CDR2 FYEKMQ (reference sequence). The CDR3 DNA reads TGTGCCAGCAGCTCCCACCTCACTAGCGGGAGGGATGAGCAGTTCTTC. Protein sequence: CASSSHLTSGRDEQFF. Full variable domain (missing parts from reference TRBV13 and TRBJ2-1): AAGVIQSPRHLIKEKRETATLKCYPIPRHDTVYWYQQGPGQDPQFLISFYEKMQSDKGSIPDRFSAQQFSDYHSELNMSSLELGDSALYFCASSSHLTSGRDEQFFGPGTRLTVL.

The rearrangement links TRBV15 to TRBJ2-3; D unclear. The CDR3 runs 15 residues. Per germline, CDR1 LNHNV and CDR2 YYDKDF (reference sequence). V lost 1 base and J lost 2, with 10 bases in between. The chain's CDR3 is CATSRGEDFTDTQYF. The CDR3 DNA sequence: TGTGCCACCAGCAGAGGAGAGGATTTCACAGATACGCAGTATTTT.

The chain has TRBV6-1 and TRBJ1-1, with TRBD1 matching over 7 bases. The CDR3 has 14 residues. The germline V gene encodes CDR1 MNHNS and CDR2 SASEGT. With V trimmed by 8 bases and J by 0 bases, 6 bases remained unmatched. CDR3 amino acids: CASLKDRMNTEAFF. The CDR3, as DNA: TGTGCCAGCCTAAAGGACAGGATGAACACTGAAGCTTTCTTT.

The V and J genes are TRBV5-1 and TRBJ2-1; 8 bases map to TRBD2. Germline CDR1 is SGHRS and CDR2 is YFSETQ. The junction had 12 bases not matched to a gene; V was cut back by 5 bases and J by 8 bases. There are 15 residues in the CDR3. The CDR3 is CASSTAGGFAYEQFF. Written as DNA, the CDR3 is TGCGCCAGCAGTACTGCGGGGGGATTCGCGTATGAGCAGTTCTTC.

In its sample, this clone was seen many times. The chain has TRBV4-3 and TRBJ2-6; D unresolved. The CDR3 runs 16 residues. V dropped 4 bases and J dropped 0 bases, with 10 bases sitting between them. CDR1 and CDR2 from the germline V gene are LGHNA and YSLEER. CDR3 loop: CASSREQGSGANVLTF. CDR3 bases: TGCGCCAGCAGCCGTGAGCAAGGCTCTGGGGCCAACGTCCTGACTTTC.

This clone was seen a few times. The chain couples TRBV7-2 to TRBJ1-2, with no clear D. The CDR3 sequence is 14 residues long. The germline CDR1 and CDR2 sequences are SGHTA and FQGNSA. Trimming stripped 5 bases from V and 4 bases from J, with 14 bases between. The CDR3 reads CASSPDVGVYGYTF. As DNA, the CDR3 is TGTGCCAGCAGCCCCGACGTCGGGGTCTATGGCTACACCTTC.

This clone was counted between two and nine times. J is TRBJ2-5 and V is TRBV4-3; 11 nucleotides match TRBD2. Germline loops: CDR1 LGHNA, CDR2 YSLEER. The CDR3 has 19 residues. Unmatched junction bases numbered 10, after V lost 0 bases and J lost 1 base. The CDR3 nucleotides are TGCGCCAGCAGCCAAGATTTGGGGCTAGCGGGAGGACTCCAAGAGACCCAGTACTTC. Translating gives CASSQDLGLAGGLQETQYF.

This clone was recorded many times. The V and J genes are TRBV4-2 and TRBJ1-4, with TRBD1 as a possible D gene (6 bases). The CDR3 totals 15 residues. Trimming removed 2 bases at V and 3 bases at J, with 10 bases between. Germline CDR1 reads LGHNA; CDR2 reads YNFKEQ. CDR3: CASSQNRVSNEKLFF. In DNA form, the CDR3 reads TGTGCCAGCAGCCAAAACAGGGTATCTAATGAAAAACTGTTTTTT.

CDR3: CASSRGLTLISYEQYF. The CDR3 bases are TGTGCCAGCAGCCGGGGACTAACCCTAATATCCTACGAGCAGTACTTC. The rearrangement joins TRBV14 to TRBJ2-7, with 7 bases fitting TRBD2. This CDR3 is built from 16 residues. V shed 4 bases, J shed 1 base, and the junction held 10 bases outside the gene matches. Germline loops: CDR1 SGHDN, CDR2 FVKESK.

This clone was found a few times. This chain links TRBV10-3 with TRBJ1-1, with TRBD1 as a possible D gene (5 bases). Trimming cost V 2 bases and J 1 base, with 8 bases left between them. Looked up from germline, CDR1 is ENHRY and CDR2 is SYGVKD. The CDR3 consists of 14 residues. The CDR3 is CAISETGGNTEAFF. CDR3 DNA: TGTGCCATCAGTGAGACGGGGGGGAACACTGAAGCTTTCTTT.

This clone occurred a few times. This CDR3 reads CASSLGQTTNEKLFF. The DNA of the CDR3 is TGTGCCAGCAGCCTCGGACAGACAACTAATGAAAAACTGTTTTTT. The chain is built from TRBV7-9 and TRBJ1-4; possible D gene TRBD1, 6 bases. CDR1 is SEHNR, CDR2 FQNEAQ, per germline (reference sequence). Trimming took 5 bases from V and 0 from J, leaving 10 bases between them. This CDR3 is 15 amino acids long.

This clone came up a few times. The chain combines TRBV6-5 with TRBJ2-3; TRBD2 aligns across 11 bases. Looked up from germline, CDR1 is MNHEY and CDR2 is SVGAGI. The ends lost 4 bases at V and 7 bases at J; junction bases unmatched: 7. The CDR3 is 15 amino acids. CDR3 protein: CASSLLPSGRNTQYF. The CDR3 coding sequence is TGTGCCAGCAGTTTACTTCCTAGCGGGAGGAATACGCAGTATTTT.

In regard to this clone: A far larger clone is one nucleotide away, so this likely arose from a read error. Other DNA sequences of this sample code for an identical CDR3. This sequence joins TRBV2 and TRBJ2-3, with D hard to call. CDR1 and CDR2 from the germline V gene are SNHLY and FYNNEI. This CDR3 is built from 12 residues. The CDR3 nucleotides are TGTGCTAGCACCTCCGTTTCGGATACGCAGTATTTT. Amino acid sequence: CASTSVSDTQYF.

The CDR3 region is CASRAGAPSQETQYF. The CDR3 DNA reads as TGTGCCAGCAGAGCCGGGGCCCCTAGCCAAGAGACCCAGTACTTC. The rearrangement joins TRBV2 to TRBJ2-5, with D perhaps given as TRBD1 or TRBD2 (5 bases each). The V end lost 6 bases, the J end lost 1 base, and 15 bases lay between the germline ends. This CDR3 has 15 amino acids. Germline CDR1 SNHLY, CDR2 FYNNEI.

This clone has just a few counts. The V gene is TRBV5-1, the J gene TRBJ2-2; D might be TRBD1 (6 bases). The CDR3 has 15 amino acids. Germline CDR1 is SGHRS and CDR2 is YFSETQ. V lost 3 bases to trimming and J lost 3 bases, with 12 bases between them. CDR3 DNA: TGCGCCAGCAGCTCGGTGACAGGTTACACCGGGGAGCTGTTTTTT. This translates into CASSSVTGYTGELFF.